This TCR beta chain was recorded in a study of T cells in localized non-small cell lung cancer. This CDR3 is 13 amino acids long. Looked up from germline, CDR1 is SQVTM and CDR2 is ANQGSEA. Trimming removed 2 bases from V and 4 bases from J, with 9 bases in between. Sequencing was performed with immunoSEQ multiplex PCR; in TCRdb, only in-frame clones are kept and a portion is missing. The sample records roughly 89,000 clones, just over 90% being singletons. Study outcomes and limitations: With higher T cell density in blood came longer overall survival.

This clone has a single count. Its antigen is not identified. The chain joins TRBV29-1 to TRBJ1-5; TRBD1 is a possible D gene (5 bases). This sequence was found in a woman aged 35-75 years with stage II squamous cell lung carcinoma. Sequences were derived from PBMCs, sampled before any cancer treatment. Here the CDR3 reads CSVESGGNQPQHF. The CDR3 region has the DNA TGCAGCGTTGAAAGTGGGGGGAATCAGCCCCAGCATTTT. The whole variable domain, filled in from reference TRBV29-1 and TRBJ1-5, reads SAVISQKPSRDICQRGTSLTIQCQVDSQVTMMFWYRQQPGQSLTLIATANQGSEATYESGFVIDKFPISRPNLTFSTLTVSNMSPEDSSIYLCSVESGGNQPQHFGDGTRLSIL.